A single sample gave rise to the 7 T cell receptor beta chains below, sequenced in a study of shared clonotypes between healthy human individuals. Sequenced by immunoSEQ multiplex PCR; TCRdb stores in-frame clones only, minus some. The sample holds approximately 1,500,000 clones, over 95% seen once. The sample taken for sequencing was naive CD4+ T cells sorted from blood. Sample subset: CD45RA+ positively selected. The origin of the receptors is a man aged 25 to 40 in good health.

This chain uses TRBV5-8 with TRBJ2-1; D could derive from TRBD1 or TRBD2 (5 bases each). From germline, CDR1 is SGHTS and CDR2 YDEGEE. Trimming shortened V by 4 bases and J by 7 bases, and 21 bases separated the two germline ends. This CDR3 has 16 amino acids. In DNA, the CDR3 is TGTGCCAGCAGCCGCCTTACGGGACGACCTACGAATGAGCAGTTCTTC. Translating gives CASSRLTGRPTNEQFF.

Details on this clone: This sample includes further DNA sequences coding for the same CDR3. The V call is TRBV5-1, the J call TRBJ2-5; D is uncertain. The CDR3 contains 13 residues. Between the trimmed V and J ends, which lost 0 bases and 3 bases, there was a span of 6 bases. Germline V gene data show CDR1 as SGHRS and CDR2 as YFSETQ. CDR3 nucleotide sequence: TGCGCCAGCAGCTTGGATAGAAAAGAGACCCAGTACTTC. This translates into CASSLDRKETQYF.

The V and J genes are TRBV19 and TRBJ2-7; D is ambiguous. The CDR3 is made up of 13 amino acids. Germline CDR1 and CDR2: LNHDA and SQIVND (reference sequence). V lost 2 bases and J 6 bases, leaving 11 bases between the germline ends. In DNA, the CDR3 is TGTGCCAGTAGTATAACGACCGTTTTCGAGCAGTACTTC. Residues: CASSITTVFEQYF.

DNA for the CDR3: TGTGCCAGCTCACCACTTAATATGGACAGAGTTAGCGGTGGCTACACCTTC. Protein product: CASSPLNMDRVSGGYTF. The chain joins TRBV18 to TRBJ1-2; a weak D match, TRBD1 (6 bases). CDR1 is KGHSH and CDR2 is LQKENI in the germline V gene. Trimming took off 1 base at V and 7 bases at J, with 22 bases between the two ends. The CDR3 runs 17 residues. Drawing the rest from reference TRBV18 and TRBJ1-2, the complete variable domain is NAGVMQNPRHLVRRRGQEARLRCSPMKGHSHVYWYRQLPEEGLKFMVYLQKENIIDESGMPKERFSAEFPKEGPSILRIQQVVRGDSAAYFCASSPLNMDRVSGGYTFGSGTRLTVV.

To note about this clone: This specimen includes other DNA sequences encoding the same CDR3. This sequence joins TRBV11-3 and TRBJ2-1, with 7 bases aligning to TRBD1. The ends lost 1 base at V and 7 bases at J; junction bases unmatched: 4. Germline V CDR1 and CDR2: SGHNT, YENEEA. The CDR3 runs to 14 residues. CDR3 residues: CASSLGSGGNEQFF. The CDR3 DNA reads as TGTGCCAGCAGCTTAGGGTCAGGGGGAAATGAGCAGTTCTTC.

The chain links TRBV5-1 to TRBJ2-5; D possibly corresponds to TRBD2 (5 bases). Germline V gene data show CDR1 as SGHRS and CDR2 as YFSETQ. The CDR3 totals 13 residues. V was cut by 4 bases and J by 5 bases, with 12 bases left in between. This CDR3 is CASSEGMGETQYF. DNA for the CDR3: TGCGCCAGCAGCGAGGGTATGGGGGAGACCCAGTACTTC.

This chain uses TRBV4-3 with TRBJ2-6; no reliable D call. The CDR3 has 17 residues. In germline, CDR1 is LGHNA, CDR2 YSLEER. V lost 0 bases and J 1 base, leaving 10 bases between the germline ends. The DNA for the CDR3 is TGCGCCAGCAGCCAAGAAAGTCCCGGGTCTGGGGCCAACGTCCTGACTTTC. It translates to CASSQESPGSGANVLTF.